This passage covers 25 T cell receptor beta chains from one sample sequenced in a study of Ad26.COV2.S vaccination and SARS-CoV-2 variants. Method: immunoSEQ multiplex PCR; TCRdb's copy keeps in-frame clones and lacks some. The sample contains some 340,000 clones, 86% of which appear only once. Treatment described: around 19 received Ad26.COV2.S at low or high dose, single or two shots; several received placebo; per-sample allocation not given. Day 63 after the first injection of vaccine or placebo was the sampling time. Sequenced here: peripheral blood, sampled in a trial of Ad26.COV2.S vaccine versus placebo. These receptors were taken from a person between 18 and 65 years old who received the Ad26.COV2.S COVID-19 vaccine or a placebo.

The chain uses TRBV6-1 and TRBJ2-1; 9 bases are a match to TRBD2. Germline V gene data show CDR1 as MNHNS and CDR2 as SASEGT. V was clipped by 1 base and J by 7 bases; unmatched bases: 8. This CDR3 comprises 16 residues. CDR3 residues: CASSEVPTSGLNEQFF. CDR3 nucleotide sequence: TGTGCCAGCAGTGAAGTCCCGACTAGCGGCCTTAATGAGCAGTTCTTC.

The CDR3 DNA reads as TGTGCCAGCAGGACAGGGGGCCTTAAGTATTTT. Amino acid sequence: CASRTGGLKYF. The V call is TRBV12-3 or TRBV12-4, the J call TRBJ2-3; 10 bases match TRBD1. With V trimmed by 6 bases and J by 13 bases, 4 bases remained unmatched. CDR3 length: 11 residues.

The J gene is TRBJ1-2, the V gene TRBV12-3 or TRBV12-4, with a possible D match to TRBD1 (5 bases). Trimming shortened V by 3 bases and J by 5 bases, and 10 bases separated the two germline ends. The CDR3 sequence is 13 residues long. For the CDR3, the DNA is TGTGCCAGCAGTTTTCGACAGCCATATGGCTACACCTTC. Its translation: CASSFRQPYGYTF.

V usage is TRBV29-1 and J usage is TRBJ2-5, with D hard to call. Germline V lookup: CDR1 SQVTM, CDR2 ANQGSEA. Trimming took off 6 bases at V and 5 bases at J, with 16 bases between the two ends. The CDR3 sequence is 13 residues long. The CDR3 here is CSVEIGRVETQYF. CDR3 bases: TGCAGCGTCGAGATCGGACGCGTTGAGACCCAGTACTTC.

The chain carries TRBV2 and TRBJ1-1; no clear D gene. Germline V gives CDR1 SNHLY, CDR2 FYNNEI. The CDR3 has 15 residues. The V end lost 4 bases, the J end lost 6 bases, and 18 bases lay between the germline ends. The CDR3 loop is CASSGDSKRISEAFF. CDR3 DNA sequence: TGTGCCAGCAGTGGAGACTCAAAAAGGATATCTGAAGCTTTCTTT.

In DNA form, the CDR3 reads TGCGCCAGCAGCCAGGACCCTCAGGGATTTCTTGGCTACACCTTC. It yields the protein CASSQDPQGFLGYTF. This chain uses TRBV4-3 with TRBJ1-2; TRBD1 is a possible D gene (5 bases). The germline V gene has CDR1 LGHNA and CDR2 YSLEER. The CDR3 length is 15 residues. Trimming left V 3 bases short and J 7 bases short, with 18 bases between.

This chain links TRBV5-1 with TRBJ1-1; D is possibly TRBD1 (5 bases). From germline, CDR1 is SGHRS and CDR2 YFSETQ. The CDR3 has 17 residues. Trimming pared 7 bases from V and 0 bases from J, leaving 22 bases between. CDR3 bases: TGCGCCAGCTCGCCTCGCCTTCAAGGGGCGGTGAACACTGAAGCTTTCTTT. Protein product: CASSPRLQGAVNTEAFF.

This clone was counted only a few times. The gene calls are TRBV5-8 and TRBJ1-5; D gene ambiguous. The CDR3 is 15 amino acids. CDR1 SGHTS and CDR2 YDEGEE come from the germline V gene. The V gene lost 0 bases and the J gene lost 2 bases, with 9 bases spanning the gap. The CDR3 DNA is TGTGCCAGCAGCTTGGGGCACGGCCGCAATCAGCCCCAGCATTTT. Amino acids: CASSLGHGRNQPQHF.

The chain uses TRBV29-1 and TRBJ2-5; D gene uncertain. The CDR3 is 10 residues long. Per the germline V gene, CDR1 is SQVTM and CDR2 is ANQGSEA. Deletions cut 4 bases from V and 10 bases from J, with 10 bases between. The CDR3 nucleotides read TGCAGCGTTGGCTACTCGAGCCAGTACTTC. Translated: CSVGYSSQYF.

This chain connects TRBV13 to TRBJ1-4; tentative D call: TRBD1 (5 bases). Per germline, CDR1 PRHDT and CDR2 FYEKMQ (reference sequence). The CDR3 runs 15 residues. With 1 base removed from V and 5 bases from J, the gap between germline ends came to 11 bases. For the CDR3, the DNA is TGTGCCAGCAGCTTAGACGGGGGTCGGAATGAAAAACTGTTTTTT. This translates into CASSLDGGRNEKLFF.

V gene TRBV6-5 combines with J gene TRBJ1-4, with D possibly matching TRBD1 (5 bases). This CDR3 comprises 15 residues. Trimming took off 0 bases at V and 4 bases at J, with 9 bases between the two ends. From germline, CDR1 is MNHEY and CDR2 SVGAGI. The DNA of the CDR3 is TGTGCCAGCAGTTACTCCGGACACCTTAATGAAAAACTGTTTTTT. Its translation: CASSYSGHLNEKLFF.

This clone was recorded a few times. This chain connects TRBV30 to TRBJ1-2, with 9 bases matching TRBD1. The CDR3 is 15 residues long. Germline V CDR1 and CDR2: GTSNPN, SVGIG (reference sequence). Losses at the gene ends were 5 bases for V and 12 bases for J; bases not matched to a gene: 19. The CDR3 loop is CAWWRDRASGGRNTF. The CDR3, as DNA: TGTGCCTGGTGGCGGGACAGGGCTTCCGGTGGGAGGAACACCTTC.

The chain combines TRBV4-3 with TRBJ2-5; 7 bases line up with TRBD2. With V trimmed by 4 bases and J by 1 base, 12 bases remained unmatched. CDR1 LGHNA and CDR2 YSLEER come from the germline V gene. CDR3 length: 17 amino acids. The CDR3 DNA reads as TGCGCCAGCAGCCGTCAAGAGTGGAGCGGGGCCCAAGAGACCCAGTACTTC. This encodes CASSRQEWSGAQETQYF.

The chain is built from TRBV10-3 and TRBJ2-7; 10 bases map to TRBD1. V was pared by 10 bases and J by 1 base, with 7 bases of the junction left unmatched. The CDR3 extends over 14 amino acids. Germline V gene lookup returns CDR1 ENHRY and CDR2 SYGVKD. CDR3 nucleotide sequence: TGTGCCACCAAAGGGACAGGGGAGTCCTACGAGCAGTACTTC. This gives the protein CATKGTGESYEQYF.

This rearrangement joins TRBV14 to TRBJ2-5; D is ambiguous. Germline CDR1 is SGHDN and CDR2 is FVKESK. The CDR3 has 19 residues. V was trimmed by 0 bases and J by 2 bases, leaving 22 bases between them. The DNA of the CDR3 is TGTGCCAGCAGCCAAGATTACTTCGTTCGGGCAGAGAAACAAGAGACCCAGTACTTC. It is translated as CASSQDYFVRAEKQETQYF.

V usage is TRBV6-2 or TRBV6-3 and J usage is TRBJ1-1; no clear D gene. Germline V gene lookup returns CDR1 MNHEY and CDR2 SVGEGT. The V and J ends lost 2 bases and 11 bases respectively, with 9 bases between them. The CDR3 has 11 amino acids. The CDR3 region has the DNA TGTGCCAGCAGTTACGTTGGCGGGGCTTTCTTT. Encoded protein: CASSYVGGAFF.

The chain links TRBV2 to TRBJ2-6; 11 bases fit TRBD2. The CDR3 contains 18 residues. Trimming took 6 bases from V and 0 from J; bases not matched to a gene: 7. Germline CDR1 is SNHLY and CDR2 is FYNNEI. In nucleotides, the CDR3 is TGTGCCAGCAGCCACCTAGCGGGGGGAGCCTCTGGGGCCAACGTCCTGACTTTC. As protein: CASSHLAGGASGANVLTF. Full variable domain (missing parts from reference TRBV2 and TRBJ2-6): EPEVTQTPSHQVTQMGQEVILRCVPISNHLYFYWYRQILGQKVEFLVSFYNNEISEKSEIFDDQFSVERPDGSNFTLKIRSTKLEDSAMYFCASSHLAGGASGANVLTFGAGSRLTVL.

V is TRBV5-1 and J is TRBJ2-2, with 7 bases identical to TRBD1. This CDR3 is built from 15 residues. Germline V CDR1 and CDR2: SGHRS, YFSETQ. Trimming at V came to 4 bases and at J to 6 bases, leaving 9 bases not matched to a gene. The CDR3 DNA is TGCGCCAGCAGCACTACCGAGACAGGGTCCGGGGAGCTGTTTTTT. Translation gives CASSTTETGSGELFF.

This clone was seen a few times. The CDR3 is CASSDRDNSPLHF. The CDR3 region has the DNA TGTGCCAGCAGTGACAGGGATAATTCACCCCTCCACTTT. This chain uses TRBV6-4 with TRBJ1-6; D unclear. Germline V gives CDR1 MRHNA, CDR2 SNTAGT. Trimming shortened V by 2 bases and J by 5 bases, and 4 bases separated the two germline ends. The CDR3 is made up of 13 amino acids.

The sample holds a few counts of this clone. The CDR3 loop reads CATTKGAGNYGYTF. The DNA of the CDR3 is TGTGCCACCACGAAGGGGGCAGGTAACTATGGCTACACCTTC. J is TRBJ1-2 and V is TRBV6-5, with TRBD1 matching 7 bases. With 10 bases clipped from V and 1 base from J, the junction kept 9 bases outside the gene matches. From germline, CDR1 is MNHEY and CDR2 SVGAGI. The CDR3 runs to 14 residues.

This chain joins TRBV19 and TRBJ1-1, with D tentatively TRBD1 (6 bases). The V and J ends lost 2 bases and 2 bases respectively, with 15 bases between them. This CDR3 has 16 amino acids. Looked up from germline, CDR1 is LNHDA and CDR2 is SQIVND (reference sequence). CDR3 protein: CASSILVTGINTEAFF. CDR3 coding DNA: TGTGCCAGTAGTATACTAGTAACAGGGATTAACACTGAAGCTTTCTTT.

CDR3 sequence (DNA): TGTGCCAGCAGCCAAGAAGTTAATCAGGTCTATAATTCACCCCTCCACTTT. It codes for CASSQEVNQVYNSPLHF. J is TRBJ1-6 and V is TRBV4-2; D call uncertain. The ends were cut back, 0 bases at V and 3 bases at J, with 12 bases in the middle. This CDR3 spans 17 amino acids. Germline loops: CDR1 LGHNA, CDR2 YNFKEQ.

There are a few counts of this clone. The chain has TRBV2 and TRBJ2-5; TRBD2 matches 12 bases. V lost 6 bases, J lost 9 bases, and 17 bases stayed unmatched. Germline V CDR1 and CDR2: SNHLY, FYNNEI. This CDR3 contains 17 residues. This CDR3 reads CASSLVSLAGGSRAQYF. The CDR3 nucleotides read TGTGCCAGCAGCCTCGTGTCGCTAGCGGGGGGGTCCAGGGCCCAGTACTTC.

This sequence joins TRBV7-2 and TRBJ2-2; 11 nucleotides match TRBD1. V lost 7 bases and J lost 6; bases outside the gene matches: 10. From germline, CDR1 is SGHTA and CDR2 FQGNSA. The CDR3 spans 16 residues. CDR3 coding DNA: TGTGCCAGCACCACCCCGGGACAGGGGGTCGCCGGGGAGCTGTTTTTT. Its protein is CASTTPGQGVAGELFF.

The chain joins TRBV25-1 to TRBJ1-1; unclear D gene. V was clipped by 5 bases and J by 2 bases, with 9 bases between them. CDR3 length: 13 residues. Germline loops: CDR1 MGHDK, CDR2 SYGVNS. The CDR3 reads CASSHPANTEAFF. As DNA, the CDR3 is TGTGCCAGCAGTCACCCGGCCAACACTGAAGCTTTCTTT.